Following are 21 T cell receptor beta chains from one sample sequenced in a study of cytomegalovirus exposure and HLA in healthy donors. The PCR was carried out with 60 Vbeta primers and 13 Jbeta primers. Only in-frame clones appear in the TCRdb table, and some are missing; sequencing was by immunoSEQ multiplex PCR. The repertoire consists of about 160,000 clones, with roughly 80% occurring once and the leading ten covering under 4%. The sample taken for sequencing was PBMCs. The receptors come from a human donor in good health.

The CDR3 nucleotides are TGCGCCAGCAGGAGGGGGCGCACAGATACGCAGTATTTT. Translated: CASRRGRTDTQYF. The chain joins TRBV5-1 to TRBJ2-3; 7 bases align to TRBD1. Trimming took 5 bases from V and 1 from J; bases not matched to a gene: 1. Germline V gives CDR1 SGHRS, CDR2 YFSETQ. The CDR3 length is 13 residues.

The chain is built from TRBV6-5 and TRBJ1-6, with D unclear. Trimming took 6 bases from V and 8 from J, leaving 5 bases between them. There are 11 residues in the CDR3. Per germline, CDR1 MNHEY and CDR2 SVGAGI. This chain's CDR3 is CASSFDSPLHF. The CDR3 coding sequence is TGTGCCAGCAGCTTCGATTCACCCCTCCACTTT.

V and J are TRBV11-2 and TRBJ2-7; maybe TRBD2 (5 bases). Trimming stripped 4 bases from V and 2 bases from J, with 9 bases between. Germline V gene lookup returns CDR1 SGHAT and CDR2 FQNNGV. The CDR3 contains 13 residues. The CDR3 is CASSYRRPYEQYF. CDR3 coding DNA: TGTGCCAGCAGCTATCGGAGGCCCTACGAGCAGTACTTC.

This rearrangement joins TRBV19 to TRBJ2-2; D possibly corresponds to TRBD1 (6 bases). V was clipped by 9 bases and J by 0 bases, with 20 bases between them. This CDR3 region has 17 residues. Looked up from germline, CDR1 is LNHDA and CDR2 is SQIVND (reference sequence). The CDR3 DNA sequence: TGTGCCAGCACACTCCGGGACAATCACGCGAACACCGGGGAGCTGTTTTTT. This encodes CASTLRDNHANTGELFF.

The chain employs TRBV14 and TRBJ2-5, with TRBD2 identical over 11 bases. The CDR3 loop spans 16 amino acids. V dropped 4 bases and J dropped 5; count of bases not matched to a gene: 9. In germline, CDR1 is SGHDN, CDR2 FVKESK. The CDR3 spells CASSPGLAGPGETQYF. The CDR3 DNA reads as TGTGCCAGCAGCCCAGGACTAGCGGGCCCCGGGGAGACCCAGTACTTC.

The rearrangement links TRBV19 to TRBJ2-3, with TRBD2 as a possible D gene (6 bases). V lost 3 bases to trimming and J lost 3 bases, with 13 bases between them. The CDR3 contains 15 residues. The germline CDR1 and CDR2 sequences are LNHDA and SQIVND (reference sequence). The DNA for the CDR3 is TGTGCCAGTAGTATGGGGTTCGGGGGAACAGATACGCAGTATTTT. Its protein is CASSMGFGGTDTQYF.

The genes are TRBV6-6 and TRBJ2-1; 9 bases are shared with TRBD2. The CDR3 spans 16 residues. From germline, CDR1 is MNHNY and CDR2 SVGAGI (reference sequence). V was pared by 5 bases and J by 8 bases, with 13 bases of the junction left unmatched. The CDR3 protein is CASSPSGAGGFHEQFF. The CDR3 nucleotides are TGTGCCAGCAGTCCCTCGGGGGCGGGAGGGTTTCATGAGCAGTTCTTC.

The genes are TRBV5-1 and TRBJ2-2; the match to TRBD1 covers 9 bases. The germline CDR1 and CDR2 sequences are SGHRS and YFSETQ. The CDR3 loop spans 18 amino acids. V shed 2 bases, J shed 4 bases, and the junction held 12 bases outside the gene matches. The CDR3 DNA follows: TGCGCCAGCAGCTTCTTGACAGGGGGGACGATCGGCACCGGGGAGCTGTTTTTT. This codes for CASSFLTGGTIGTGELFF.

This chain joins TRBV19 and TRBJ2-3; 11 positions match TRBD2. Germline CDR1 reads LNHDA; CDR2 reads SQIVND (reference sequence). The V gene end was trimmed by 6 bases and the J gene end by 7 bases; junction bases not matched to a gene: 9. The length of the CDR3 is 15 residues. The CDR3 sequence is CASSQTSGRGYTQYF. CDR3 coding DNA: TGTGCCAGTAGCCAAACTAGCGGGAGAGGGTATACGCAGTATTTT.

This clone was detected only once. The J gene is TRBJ1-4, the V gene TRBV6-5, with a possible D match to TRBD1 (5 bases). Trimming removed 3 bases from V and 4 bases from J, with 12 bases in between. The CDR3 has 15 residues. Per the germline V gene, CDR1 is MNHEY and CDR2 is SVGAGI. This CDR3 reads CASSYRGANNEKLFF. The CDR3 region has the DNA TGTGCCAGCAGTTATAGGGGTGCCAATAATGAAAAACTGTTTTTT.

The CDR3 bases are TGTGCCAGCAGCGCAAAGCCGGGACAACCCTACTATGGCTACACCTTC. Translated: CASSAKPGQPYYGYTF. The genes are TRBV9 and TRBJ1-2, with D perhaps TRBD1 (6 bases). V shed 3 bases and J shed 3 bases, with 18 bases lying between them. This CDR3 has 16 amino acids. Germline values: CDR1 SGDLS, CDR2 YYNGEE.

Only one count was recorded for this clone. This sequence joins TRBV19 and TRBJ2-7; possibly TRBD2 for D (6 bases). Germline V gene sequence: CDR1 LNHDA, CDR2 SQIVND (reference sequence). There are 16 residues in the CDR3. The ends were cut back, 2 bases at V and 2 bases at J, with 16 bases in the middle. The CDR3 reads CASSIRPGGGTYEQYF. CDR3 coding DNA: TGTGCCAGTAGTATAAGGCCCGGTGGGGGGACCTACGAGCAGTACTTC.

The chain combines TRBV27 with TRBJ1-2, with 7 bases identical to TRBD1. Per the germline V gene, CDR1 is MNHEY and CDR2 is SMNVEV (reference sequence). The CDR3 is 15 amino acids. J lost 6 bases, V lost 4 bases, and 11 bases had no gene match. The CDR3 sequence is CASSSIGGQENGYTF. In nucleotides, the CDR3 is TGTGCCAGCAGTTCCATCGGCGGACAGGAAAATGGCTACACCTTC.

The chain joins TRBV6-4 to TRBJ2-3; TRBD2 is a possible D gene (6 bases). The CDR3 is made up of 14 amino acids. Germline loops: CDR1 MRHNA, CDR2 SNTAGT. The ends were cut back, 8 bases at V and 2 bases at J, with 14 bases in the middle. The CDR3 protein is CASRGTRHTDTQYF. DNA of the CDR3: TGTGCCAGCCGCGGGACGAGACACACAGATACGCAGTATTTT.

In its sample, this clone was seen a few times. The rearrangement uses TRBV9 and TRBJ2-5; TRBD2 might be the D (6 bases). This CDR3 region has 15 residues. The V and J ends lost 2 bases and 2 bases respectively, with 13 bases between them. Germline assignment: CDR1 SGDLS and CDR2 YYNGEE. The DNA of the CDR3 is TGTGCCAGCAGCGTGGGCGGGATGGGGCAAGAGACCCAGTACTTC. Amino acid sequence: CASSVGGMGQETQYF.

The chain is built from TRBV4-3 and TRBJ2-5, with 10 bases matching TRBD1. The CDR3 covers 15 residues. V trimming: 0 bases; J trimming: 11 bases; junction bases outside the gene matches: 9. Germline V gives CDR1 LGHNA, CDR2 YSLEER. CDR3 in DNA: TGCGCCAGCAGCCAAGATAGACAGGGGGCTTGGGAGCAGTACTTC. It encodes CASSQDRQGAWEQYF.

The chain joins TRBV27 to TRBJ2-1; 15 bases agree with TRBD2. Looked up from germline, CDR1 is MNHEY and CDR2 is SMNVEV (reference sequence). This CDR3 spans 17 amino acids. Losses at the gene ends were 4 bases for V and 4 bases for J; bases not matched to a gene: 5. The CDR3 loop reads CASSSGLAGGRYNEQFF. The CDR3 nucleotides read TGTGCCAGCAGTTCCGGACTAGCGGGAGGGAGATACAATGAGCAGTTCTTC.

The genes are TRBV2 and TRBJ2-2, with D perhaps TRBD1 (6 bases). Germline-derived CDR1 and CDR2 are SNHLY and FYNNEI. Trimming cost V 11 bases and J 6 bases, with 16 bases left between them. This CDR3 has 13 residues. In DNA, the CDR3 is TGTGCCTGGTCCAGGGGTCGGGCCGGGGAGCTGTTTTTT. Protein sequence: CAWSRGRAGELFF.

V is TRBV5-1 and J is TRBJ2-3; D may be TRBD2 (6 bases). CDR3 length: 14 amino acids. Germline V gene data show CDR1 as SGHRS and CDR2 as YFSETQ. V was clipped by 7 bases and J by 5 bases, with 17 bases between them. The CDR3 coding sequence is TGCGCCAGCGACCCCTCCGGGAGTGGAGATACGCAGTATTTT. The encoded protein is CASDPSGSGDTQYF.

This clone was observed a handful of times. The V gene is TRBV6-4, the J gene TRBJ2-2, with D possibly TRBD1 on 5 matching bases. The ends were cut back, 8 bases at V and 1 base at J, with 8 bases in the middle. The CDR3 has 13 amino acids. Germline CDR1 reads MRHNA; CDR2 reads SNTAGT. The CDR3 DNA is TGTGCCAGCGCACAGGAGAACACCGGGGAGCTGTTTTTT. Residues: CASAQENTGELFF.

This chain links TRBV6-1 with TRBJ2-1, with 11 bases matching TRBD2. The CDR3 totals 16 residues. Trimming at V came to 4 bases and at J to 4 bases, leaving 6 bases not matched to a gene. Germline assignment: CDR1 MNHNS and CDR2 SASEGT. This chain's CDR3 is CASSAPSGGIYNEQFF. The CDR3 region has the DNA TGTGCCAGCAGTGCGCCTAGCGGGGGGATTTACAATGAGCAGTTCTTC.